This T cell receptor (beta chain) was identified during a study of blood T cell repertoires in COVID-19. Study-level information: The cDNA or gDNA used as material had been derived from T cells, B-cell-depleted T cells, or PBMCs.

Assay used: immunoSEQ multiplex PCR; TCRdb lists only in-frame clones, some missing. The table shows about 160,000 clones, with roughly 80% occurring only once. Everyone who took part was roughly 18 to 89 years old, and they came from about two dozen US areas. This clone was seen just once. Germline V lookup: CDR1 SQVTM, CDR2 ANQGSEA. The CDR3 has 16 amino acids. The ends lost 2 bases at V and 0 bases at J; junction bases unmatched: 6. The TCR comes from a woman aged 55-69 years who had recovered from COVID-19. The V gene is TRBV29-1, the J gene TRBJ2-1; 8 bases align to TRBD2. Input material: PBMCs or T cells enriched from blood (not recorded which). CDR3 protein: CSVEMSRGGSYNEQFF. The CDR3 nucleotides are TGCAGCGTTGAAATGTCCCGGGGGGGCTCCTACAATGAGCAGTTCTTC.